This T cell receptor (beta chain) was sequenced in a study of T cell responses to AZD1222 COVID-19 vaccine. Turning to the study itself: Both about-4-week and about-12-week second-dose recipients were combined. Findings and caveats of the study: Variant regions that are unmutated are reportedly the target of nearly half of spike-specific TCRs. Spike-specific TCRs gained breadth and depth after people received two AZD1222 doses.

Generated by immunoSEQ multiplex PCR, the TCRdb table keeps only in-frame clones and is missing some. The repertoire has about 130,000 clones, just over 85% of them found once; the top ten carry 7.5% to 8%. The V gene lost 5 bases and the J gene lost 2 bases, with 15 bases spanning the gap. There are 15 residues in the CDR3. CDR1 is SGHRS, CDR2 YFSETQ, per germline. This clone showed up just a few times. As yet, its antigen is unknown. The chain carries TRBV5-1 and TRBJ2-3, with a weak D call TRBD2 (5 bases). This receptor was identified in an adult in good health. The source was peripheral blood, collected on day 0 of AZD1222 vaccination. The CDR3 reads CASRRRETDTDTQYF. The CDR3 bases are TGCGCCAGCAGGAGACGGGAAACGGACACAGATACGCAGTATTTT.